A selection of T cell receptor beta chains follows, all from one sample in a study of blood T cell repertoires in COVID-19. Libraries were prepared by immunoSEQ multiplex PCR; TCRdb keeps only in-frame clonotypes and omits some of them. The table includes about 250,000 clones, around 85% detected once. Source material: PBMCs or T cells enriched from blood (not recorded which). The receptors stem from a woman aged 25 to 45 who had recovered from COVID-19. The CDR3 runs from the conserved cysteine through the conserved F or W. D genes are given only for firm matches. Some rows mark clone size as missing; the rest say once, few, many or name a class of expanded clone.

D gene | clone size | J gene | V gene | CDR3 DNA | CDR3 protein
. | . | TRBJ2-3 | TRBV2 | TGTGCCAGCAGCTCAGGGACAAGCACAGATACGCAGTATTTT | CASSSGTSTDTQYF
TRBD1 | . | TRBJ1-3 | TRBV3-1/TRBV3-2 | TGTGCCAGCAACTACCGACGGGACAGGCCCTCTGGAAACACCATATATTTT | CASNYRRDRPSGNTIYF
. | . | TRBJ1-5 | TRBV7-9 | TGTGCCAGCAGCTTTAGCGGTGAGCCCCAGCATTTT | CASSFSGEPQHF
TRBD2 | . | TRBJ2-7 | TRBV7-9 | TGTGCCAGCAGCGGACCAAGCGGGAGGAGCTACGAGCAGTACTTC | CASSGPSGRSYEQYF
. | few | TRBJ2-7 | TRBV5-1 | TGCGCCAGCAGCTTTCTCGATAGGGGCTACGAGCAGTACTTC | CASSFLDRGYEQYF
. | . | TRBJ2-5 | TRBV5-1 | TGCGCCAGCAGCTTGGCCGGGGAGACCCAGTACTTC | CASSLAGETQYF
. | . | TRBJ2-1 | TRBV3-1/TRBV3-2 | TGTGCCAGCAGCCAAGAGGCAGGCCGCTTCTCCTACAATGAGCAGTTCTTC | CASSQEAGRFSYNEQFF
. | . | TRBJ2-2 | TRBV3-1/TRBV3-2 | TGTGCCAGCATCACAGGGACCGGGGAGCTGTTTTTT | CASITGTGELFF
TRBD2 | . | TRBJ2-7 | TRBV11-2 | TGTGCCAGCAGAAAGACTAGCGGGAGGGGAGAGCAGTACTTC | CASRKTSGRGEQYF
TRBD1 | once | TRBJ2-7 | TRBV3-1/TRBV3-2 | TGTGCCAGCAGCCCCCTCGATGGACAGGGACCTTTAGAGCAGTACTTC | CASSPLDGQGPLEQYF